A single sample gave rise to the 23 T cell receptor beta chains below, sequenced in a study of OX40 agonist ivuxolimab in advanced cancers. Sequencing was performed with immunoSEQ multiplex PCR; in TCRdb, only in-frame clones are kept and a portion is missing. The table lists about 38,000 clones, 60% to 85% of them singletons. The starting material was CD4+ or CD8+ T cells sorted from blood, obtained in a trial of the OX40 agonist ivuxolimab. The receptors were sampled from an adult with an advanced solid tumor such as melanoma, head and neck, liver or kidney cancer.

This chain connects TRBV5-1 to TRBJ2-7; D ambiguous. The germline V gene encodes CDR1 SGHRS and CDR2 YFSETQ. CDR3 size: 15 residues. V was trimmed by 4 bases and J by 2 bases, leaving 16 bases between them. CDR3 sequence (DNA): TGCGCCAGCAGCGTCTCTGGGCAGAACACCTACGAGCAGTACTTC. Translated: CASSVSGQNTYEQYF.

This clone showed up just a few times. The chain couples TRBV19 to TRBJ1-2; 8 bases agree with TRBD1. The CDR3 loop spans 15 amino acids. V was pared by 6 bases and J by 0 bases, with 6 bases of the junction left unmatched. Germline V gene data show CDR1 as LNHDA and CDR2 as SQIVND (reference sequence). The CDR3 DNA is TGTGCCAGTAGCATTGGACAGGGATCTAACTATGGCTACACCTTC. It is translated as CASSIGQGSNYGYTF.

CDR3 DNA sequence: TGTGCCAGCAGTCCCTGGACAGGGAGCAATCAGCCCCAGCATTTT. Translated: CASSPWTGSNQPQHF. This chain joins TRBV28 and TRBJ1-5; 8 bases match TRBD1. V lost 5 bases, J lost 1 base, and 4 bases stayed unmatched. In germline, CDR1 is MDHEN, CDR2 SYDVKM. CDR3 length equals 15 residues.

This clone has a handful of counts. The chain couples TRBV5-1 to TRBJ1-2, with 12 positions matching TRBD1. Germline assignment: CDR1 SGHRS and CDR2 YFSETQ. This CDR3 has 15 amino acids. V was pared by 4 bases and J by 6 bases, with 7 bases of the junction left unmatched. The CDR3 DNA sequence: TGCGCCAGCAGCGGGACAGGGGGCGCCTTCGATGGCTACACCTTC. As protein: CASSGTGGAFDGYTF.

The rearrangement uses TRBV7-2 and TRBJ2-1; 7 positions match TRBD2. Germline V gives CDR1 SGHTA, CDR2 FQGNSA. V gave up 5 bases and J gave up 10 bases; unmatched junction bases: 11. The CDR3 is 14 residues long. This chain's CDR3 is CASSLESGIREQFF. In DNA form, the CDR3 reads TGTGCCAGCAGCCTTGAGAGCGGGATTCGGGAGCAGTTCTTC.

The chain is built from TRBV7-3 and TRBJ2-3; D might be TRBD1 or TRBD2, each matching 5 bases. The V end lost 5 bases, the J end lost 1 base, and 13 bases lay between the germline ends. The CDR3 extends over 15 amino acids. From germline, CDR1 is SGHTA and CDR2 FQGTGA. The chain's CDR3 is CASSLAGKGTDTQYF. The DNA for the CDR3 is TGTGCCAGCAGCCTAGCAGGGAAGGGCACAGATACGCAGTATTTT.

The chain joins TRBV11-2 to TRBJ2-7; perhaps TRBD2 as D (6 bases). The CDR3 runs 15 residues. Germline V gene sequence: CDR1 SGHAT, CDR2 FQNNGV. V was clipped by 5 bases and J by 2 bases, with 16 bases between them. The CDR3 nucleotides read TGTGCCAGCAGCCCTCGGGGGACGTGGACCTACGAGCAGTACTTC. This encodes CASSPRGTWTYEQYF. Using reference TRBV11-2 and TRBJ2-7 for the parts outside the CDR3, the full variable domain is EAGVAQSPRYKIIEKRQSVAFWCNPISGHATLYWYQQILGQGPKLLIQFQNNGVVDDSQLPKDRFSAERLKGVDSTLKIQPAKLEDSAVYLCASSPRGTWTYEQYFGPGTRLTVT.

This rearrangement joins TRBV28 to TRBJ1-5, with D tentatively TRBD1 (6 bases). This CDR3 has 15 amino acids. Trimming took 6 bases from V and 4 from J, leaving 16 bases between them. Per germline, CDR1 MDHEN and CDR2 SYDVKM. The CDR3 protein is CASRSTQGINQPQHF. The CDR3 DNA is TGTGCCAGCAGATCAACACAGGGAATAAATCAGCCCCAGCATTTT.

The chain joins TRBV6-6 to TRBJ1-1; no reliable D call. The CDR3 is 12 amino acids. V was pared by 8 bases and J by 6 bases, with 13 bases between. Germline V gene data show CDR1 as MNHNY and CDR2 as SVGAGI (reference sequence). CDR3 amino acids: CASGSAYAEAFF. CDR3 DNA: TGTGCCAGCGGTAGTGCGTACGCTGAAGCTTTCTTT.

The rearrangement joins TRBV28 to TRBJ2-5; D not certain. This CDR3 is built from 15 residues. Germline V gives CDR1 MDHEN, CDR2 SYDVKM. V gave up 4 bases and J gave up 5 bases, with 17 bases separating them. CDR3 bases: TGTGCCAGCAGTTACCCCTCAGCTAGAAGGGAGACCCAGTACTTC. This encodes CASSYPSARRETQYF.

This clone has only a few counts. The rearrangement links TRBV18 to TRBJ1-1, with no clear D. From germline, CDR1 is KGHSH and CDR2 LQKENI. V was clipped by 0 bases and J by 5 bases, with 7 bases between them. This CDR3 contains 13 residues. CDR3 nucleotides: TGTGCCAGCTCACCACCGTTACAGACTGAAGCTTTCTTT. It yields the protein CASSPPLQTEAFF.

The chain links TRBV28 to TRBJ2-7; D is unclear. The CDR3 covers 11 residues. Germline values: CDR1 MDHEN, CDR2 SYDVKM. V lost 6 bases to trimming and J lost 3 bases, with 6 bases between them. CDR3 residues: CASSRSYEQYF. CDR3 DNA sequence: TGTGCCAGCAGCCGGAGCTACGAGCAGTACTTC.

The chain links TRBV6-6 to TRBJ2-2; tentatively, D is TRBD2 (5 bases). The germline V and J ends were trimmed by 1 base and 5 bases, with 11 bases remaining between them. CDR1 is MNHNY and CDR2 is SVGAGI in the germline V gene (reference sequence). The CDR3 contains 15 residues. CDR3 amino acids: CASSYLDSATGELFF. The CDR3 coding sequence is TGTGCCAGCAGTTACTTGGACTCGGCAACCGGGGAGCTGTTTTTT.

The CDR3 spells CASTPGGGNEQYF. The DNA of the CDR3 is TGTGCCAGTACCCCGGGAGGGGGCAACGAGCAGTACTTC. The V and J genes are TRBV19 and TRBJ2-5, with D perhaps matching TRBD2 (8 bases). Near its end, the DNA agrees better with TRBJ2-7, so the J call may be wrong. The CDR3 length is 13 residues. From germline, CDR1 is LNHDA and CDR2 SQIVND (reference sequence).

This chain joins TRBV6-6 and TRBJ2-1, with D possibly matching TRBD1 (6 bases). Germline-derived CDR1 and CDR2 are MNHNY and SVGAGI (reference sequence). This CDR3 contains 15 residues. CDR3 loop: CAHSPNRESYNEQFF. CDR3 bases: TGTGCGCACTCCCCCAACAGGGAGTCCTACAATGAGCAGTTCTTC.

V gene TRBV19 combines with J gene TRBJ1-5, with 12 bases matching TRBD1. This CDR3 contains 16 residues. J lost 7 bases, V lost 6 bases, and 10 bases had no gene match. The germline CDR1 and CDR2 sequences are LNHDA and SQIVND (reference sequence). This CDR3 reads CASRGPGTGGGQPQHF. CDR3 DNA sequence: TGTGCCAGTAGGGGGCCCGGGACAGGGGGCGGGCAGCCCCAGCATTTT.

This clone was observed a single time. The chain carries TRBV28 and TRBJ1-1; no definite D call. CDR1 is MDHEN and CDR2 is SYDVKM in the germline V gene. V was clipped by 6 bases and J by 1 base, with 6 bases between them. The CDR3 is made up of 12 amino acids. The CDR3 loop reads CASRYRNTEAFF. In nucleotides, the CDR3 is TGTGCCAGCAGATACAGGAACACTGAAGCTTTCTTT.

The V call is TRBV10-2, the J call TRBJ1-6, with 7 positions matching TRBD1. The V gene end was trimmed by 6 bases and the J gene end by 6 bases; junction bases not matched to a gene: 2. Germline-derived CDR1 and CDR2 are WSHSY and SAAADI. CDR3 size: 13 residues. CDR3 in amino acids: CASRPGGNSPLHF. CDR3 DNA: TGCGCCAGCAGACCAGGGGGTAATTCACCCCTCCACTTT.

The chain carries TRBV28 and TRBJ2-7; unclear D gene. Germline CDR1 reads MDHEN; CDR2 reads SYDVKM. V lost 6 bases to trimming and J lost 5 bases, with 14 bases between them. CDR3 length equals 13 residues. This CDR3 reads CASSTSRSDEQYF. CDR3 sequence (DNA): TGTGCCAGCAGCACCAGTCGGTCTGACGAGCAGTACTTC.

This chain joins TRBV18 and TRBJ1-2; 7 bases align to TRBD1. CDR3 length: 15 amino acids. Trimming at V came to 2 bases and at J to 4 bases, leaving 7 bases not matched to a gene. Germline V gives CDR1 KGHSH, CDR2 LQKENI. Here the CDR3 reads CASSPARQGSYGYTF. In DNA, the CDR3 is TGTGCCAGCTCACCAGCCCGACAGGGTAGCTATGGCTACACCTTC.

The chain recombines TRBV19 with TRBJ2-7, with 7 bases lining up with TRBD1. The V gene end was trimmed by 6 bases and the J gene end by 5 bases; junction bases not matched to a gene: 7. The CDR3 runs 13 residues. The germline V gene encodes CDR1 LNHDA and CDR2 SQIVND (reference sequence). In DNA, the CDR3 is TGTGCCAGTAGGCTGGACAGGACCCACGAGCAGTACTTC. Translating it yields CASRLDRTHEQYF.

By sample fraction, this clone is medium-sized. This rearrangement joins TRBV2 to TRBJ2-3, with D perhaps TRBD1 or TRBD2 (5 bases each). Trimming shortened V by 5 bases and J by 2 bases, and 17 bases separated the two germline ends. There are 16 residues in the CDR3. Germline CDR1 and CDR2: SNHLY and FYNNEI. Here the CDR3 reads CASSSQGVGVTDTQYF. The DNA of the CDR3 is TGTGCCAGCAGTTCACAAGGGGTGGGGGTCACAGATACGCAGTATTTT.

V gene TRBV4-2 combines with J gene TRBJ2-2; D gene uncertain. The CDR3 consists of 16 residues. Trimming pared 4 bases from V and 0 bases from J, leaving 12 bases between. Germline-derived CDR1 and CDR2 are LGHNA and YNFKEQ. The CDR3: CASSPWGASNTGELFF. CDR3 sequence (DNA): TGTGCCAGCAGCCCCTGGGGTGCGTCGAACACCGGGGAGCTGTTTTTT.